This TCR beta chain was profiled in a study of blood T cell repertoires in COVID-19. Whole-study context: The study drew acute and convalescent COVID-19 samples from the United States, Italy and Spain. T cells, B-cell-depleted T cells, or PBMCs supplied cDNA or gDNA.

This CDR3 has 14 amino acids. The V segment lost 2 bases and the J segment 8 bases; nucleotides outside the gene matches: 4. Germline CDR1 is SGDLS and CDR2 is YYNGEE. Original methodology: Nucleated cell number was recorded as an estimate derived from reference gene primer amplification. Sequencing used immunoSEQ multiplex PCR; TCRdb keeps in-frame clones, though not all of them. V and J calls and clone size are copied from that table; D and trimming were computed from the DNA. The table shows over 300,000 clones, with about 82% occurring only once. The sample comprised peripheral blood. The TCR comes from a woman aged 45 to 65 with acute or convalescent COVID-19. This rearrangement joins TRBV9 to TRBJ1-2; 12 positions agree with TRBD1. CDR3 sequence: CASSVGTGGRGYTF. The CDR3 coding sequence is TGTGCCAGCAGCGTGGGGACAGGGGGCCGCGGCTACACCTTC.